A selection of T cell receptor beta chains follows, all from one sample in a study of neurological immune-mediated disorders. TCRdb reanalysed the 5' RACE reads using MiXCR and keeps one entry per CDR3 protein. Seen here are around 71,000 distinct CDR3 sequences, approximately 13% observed once, and the top ten hold roughly 4.5%. Sequences were obtained from PBMCs. These receptors were taken from a female donor with HTLV-1-associated myelopathy (HAM/TSP). Both conserved end residues are part of each CDR3. Each record gives: J gene, clone size, V gene, D gene, CDR3 protein, CDR3 DNA. D genes are given only for firm matches. Clone size is given for some rows only: seen once, a few or many times, or a class if the clone is expanded.

j_call: TRBJ2-4
clone_size: many
v_call: TRBV27
d_call: NA
cdr3_aa: CASSLSGELAKNIQYF
cdr3_nt: TGTGCCAGCAGTTTATCAGGGGAGCTAGCCAAAAACATTCAGTACTTC

j_call: TRBJ2-1
clone_size: many
v_call: TRBV10-1
d_call: NA
cdr3_aa: CASNRQANEQFF
cdr3_nt: TGCGCCAGCAACAGACAGGCCAATGAGCAGTTCTTC

j_call: TRBJ2-7
clone_size: many
v_call: TRBV5-1
d_call: TRBD1
cdr3_aa: CASSSQDRGNEQYF
cdr3_nt: TGCGCCAGCAGTTCTCAGGACAGGGGAAACGAGCAGTACTTC

j_call: TRBJ1-5
clone_size: few
v_call: TRBV3-1
d_call: TRBD1
cdr3_aa: CASSQGDRFNQPQHF
cdr3_nt: TGTGCCAGCAGCCAAGGGGACAGATTCAATCAGCCCCAGCATTTT

j_call: TRBJ2-5
clone_size: NA
v_call: TRBV6-6
d_call: NA
cdr3_aa: CASKGSQETQYF
cdr3_nt: TGTGCCAGCAAGGGCAGCCAAGAGACCCAGTACTTC

j_call: TRBJ2-1
clone_size: many
v_call: TRBV12-3/TRBV12-4
d_call: NA
cdr3_aa: CASSTVTSLNEQFF
cdr3_nt: TGTGCCAGCAGTACGGTGACTAGTTTGAATGAGCAGTTCTTC

j_call: TRBJ1-3
clone_size: many
v_call: TRBV12-3/TRBV12-4
d_call: NA
cdr3_aa: CASSFDRKDFSGNTIYF
cdr3_nt: TGTGCCAGCAGTTTTGATAGAAAGGATTTCTCTGGAAACACCATATATTTT

j_call: TRBJ1-1
clone_size: many
v_call: TRBV5-1
d_call: NA
cdr3_aa: CASSLVFGPRGVTEAFF
cdr3_nt: TGCGCCAGCAGCTTGGTGTTTGGGCCCCGGGGTGTCACTGAAGCTTTCTTT

j_call: TRBJ2-2
clone_size: few
v_call: TRBV12-5
d_call: NA
cdr3_aa: CASGPGTGELFF
cdr3_nt: TGTGCTAGTGGCCCAGGGACCGGGGAGCTGTTTTTT

j_call: TRBJ2-2
clone_size: many
v_call: TRBV5-1
d_call: TRBD1
cdr3_aa: CASSWGQHTGELFF
cdr3_nt: TGCGCCAGCAGCTGGGGACAGCACACCGGGGAGCTGTTTTTT

j_call: TRBJ2-2
clone_size: many
v_call: TRBV21-1
d_call: NA
cdr3_aa: CASSKVDGQGYTGELFF
cdr3_nt: TGTGCCAGCAGCAAAGTTGACGGGCAGGGGTACACCGGGGAGCTGTTTTTT

j_call: TRBJ2-3
clone_size: NA
v_call: TRBV10-3
d_call: TRBD2
cdr3_aa: CAISESGGGRVTDTQYF
cdr3_nt: TGTGCCATCAGTGAGTCCGGCGGGGGGCGGGTCACAGATACGCAGTATTTT

j_call: TRBJ2-3
clone_size: many
v_call: TRBV25-1
d_call: TRBD2
cdr3_aa: CASSDFTSGGADTQYF
cdr3_nt: TGTGCCAGCAGTGATTTTACTAGCGGGGGGGCAGATACGCAGTATTTT

j_call: TRBJ2-1
clone_size: many
v_call: TRBV28
d_call: NA
cdr3_aa: CASSNRGLGIDNEQFF
cdr3_nt: TGTGCCAGCTCCAATCGGGGACTCGGAATAGACAATGAGCAGTTCTTC

j_call: TRBJ2-3
clone_size: NA
v_call: TRBV11-2
d_call: TRBD1
cdr3_aa: CASSSLGSDRAIPRTDTQYF
cdr3_nt: TGTGCCAGCAGCTCCCTTGGATCGGACAGGGCAATCCCCCGCACAGATACGCAGTATTTT

j_call: TRBJ2-7
clone_size: NA
v_call: TRBV10-3
d_call: NA
cdr3_aa: CASSYSGEQYF
cdr3_nt: TGTGCCAGCAGTTACTCTGGTGAGCAGTACTTC

j_call: TRBJ1-2
clone_size: many
v_call: TRBV18
d_call: TRBD1
cdr3_aa: CASSPGANRGGHYGYTF
cdr3_nt: TGTGCCAGCTCACCGGGGGCGAACAGGGGCGGACACTATGGCTACACCTTC

j_call: TRBJ2-5
clone_size: NA
v_call: TRBV7-8
d_call: NA
cdr3_aa: CASSLGDQGTQYF
cdr3_nt: TGTGCCAGCAGCTTAGGGGACCAGGGGACCCAGTACTTC

j_call: TRBJ2-7
clone_size: few
v_call: TRBV11-2
d_call: TRBD2
cdr3_aa: CASSARLAGASYEQYF
cdr3_nt: TGTGCCAGCAGCGCCCGACTAGCGGGAGCCTCCTACGAGCAGTACTTC

j_call: TRBJ1-2
clone_size: many
v_call: TRBV12-3/TRBV12-4
d_call: TRBD1
cdr3_aa: CASSLGTGSGYTF
cdr3_nt: TGTGCCAGCAGTTTGGGGACAGGGAGCGGCTACACCTTC

j_call: TRBJ2-1
clone_size: NA
v_call: TRBV7-9
d_call: TRBD2
cdr3_aa: CASRLVLAGFNEQFF
cdr3_nt: TGTGCCAGCAGATTAGTCCTAGCGGGATTCAATGAGCAGTTCTTC

j_call: TRBJ1-5
clone_size: many
v_call: TRBV28
d_call: NA
cdr3_aa: CASSLDSSKPRSNQPQHF
cdr3_nt: TGTGCCAGCAGTTTGGACAGCTCGAAGCCCCGGAGCAATCAGCCCCAGCATTTT

j_call: TRBJ2-7
clone_size: many
v_call: TRBV5-1
d_call: NA
cdr3_aa: CASSWAQGYEQYF
cdr3_nt: TGCGCCAGCAGCTGGGCCCAGGGCTACGAGCAGTACTTC

j_call: TRBJ2-3
clone_size: many
v_call: TRBV15
d_call: NA
cdr3_aa: CATSRTLRAESTDTQYF
cdr3_nt: TGTGCTACCAGCAGAACCCTCAGGGCGGAGAGCACAGATACGCAGTATTTT

j_call: TRBJ1-2
clone_size: NA
v_call: TRBV20-1
d_call: NA
cdr3_aa: CSSSRGGDYGYTF
cdr3_nt: TGCAGTTCTTCCCGGGGAGGTGACTATGGCTACACCTTC

j_call: TRBJ1-6
clone_size: many
v_call: TRBV4-2
d_call: NA
cdr3_aa: CASSQTLSGGSYNSPLHF
cdr3_nt: TGTGCCAGCAGCCAGACCCTAAGCGGGGGATCCTATAATTCACCCCTCCACTTT

j_call: TRBJ1-2
clone_size: many
v_call: TRBV29-1
d_call: NA
cdr3_aa: CSVLVTAYGYTF
cdr3_nt: TGCAGCGTCTTAGTTACGGCGTATGGCTACACCTTC